This TCR beta chain is from a study of Ad26.COV2.S vaccination and SARS-CoV-2 variants. Looking at the study overall: The study gave Ad26.COV2.S intramuscularly, once or twice 56 days apart.

To note about this clone: No antigen is known for it.

The study's findings and limits: Reports say spike-specific CD8+ and CD4+ T cell responses covered substantial breadth after vaccination.

Libraries were prepared by immunoSEQ multiplex PCR; TCRdb keeps only in-frame clonotypes and omits some of them. The sample has about 420,000 clones, roughly 90% seen once. Treatment reported: roughly 19 received Ad26.COV2.S at low or high dose, single or two shots; roughly five received placebo; per-sample allocation not given. Sampling was performed 63 days after the first vaccine or placebo injection. The CDR3 sequence is 15 residues long. V shed 0 bases and J shed 5 bases, with 14 bases lying between them. Germline loops: CDR1 LGHNA, CDR2 YSLEER. The chain is built from TRBV4-3 and TRBJ2-7; TRBD1 is a possible D gene (5 bases). Sequences were derived from peripheral blood, sampled in a trial of Ad26.COV2.S vaccine versus placebo. The sequence came from a person aged 18-60 years who received the Ad26.COV2.S COVID-19 vaccine or a placebo. CDR3 DNA sequence: TGCGCCAGCAGCCAAGAACAGGTGTCTAGGAACGAGCAGTACTTC. This codes for CASSQEQVSRNEQYF.